The 25 T cell receptor beta chains reported below all come from one sample, sequenced in a study of T cell clonality in common variable immunodeficiency. Assay used: immunoSEQ multiplex PCR; TCRdb lists only in-frame clones, some missing. The sample has around 3,600 clones, none seen only once. No antigen is known for these receptors. Points from the study as a whole: Common variable immunodeficiency TCR beta sequences reportedly had fewer deletions and N-nucleotide insertions.

The sample was peripheral blood mononuclear cells. The receptors here all came from a human donor with common variable immunodeficiency.

Comment on this clone: The read terminates 3 residues before the CDR3 end, so the remaining end is supplied by the germline J gene. This sequence joins TRBV6-2 or TRBV6-3 and TRBJ2-7, with 9 bases that match TRBD2. CDR3 size: 15 residues. The germline V gene has CDR1 MNHEY and CDR2 SVGEGT. The V gene end was trimmed by 2 bases and the J gene end by 3 bases; junction bases not matched to a gene: 5. Partial CDR3 DNA: TGTGCCAGCAGTTACAAGCTAGCGGGGATCTACGAG. This codes for CASSYKLAGIYE. The complete CDR3 reads CASSYKLAGIYEQYF.

Turning to this clone: The CDR3 extends 3 residues past the end of the read, so its final part is completed from the germline J gene. The rearrangement links TRBV19 to TRBJ1-1, with 7 nucleotides matching TRBD1. This CDR3 contains 16 residues. Germline CDR1 and CDR2: LNHDA and SQIVND (reference sequence). V shed 2 bases and J 1 base; nucleotides not matched to a gene: 7. CDR3 DNA (partial): TGTGCCAGTAGTATATGGGGGACAGTGCGGAACACTGAA. Translating it yields CASSIWGTVRNTE. The complete CDR3 sequence is CASSIWGTVRNTEAFF. The variable domain in full, completed from reference TRBV19 and TRBJ1-1, reads DGGITQSPKYLFRKEGQNVTLSCEQNLNHDAMYWYRQDPGQGLRLIYYSQIVNDFQKGDIAEGYSVSREKKESFPLTVTSAQKNPTAFYLCASSIWGTVRNTEAFFGQGTRLTVV.

This clone occurred a few times. The CDR3 goes on 3 residues after the read ends, and that part is filled in from the germline J gene. The J gene is TRBJ1-5, the V gene TRBV2, with 10 positions matching TRBD1. This CDR3 region has 14 residues. V lost 7 bases to trimming and J lost 4 bases; unmatched junction nucleotides: 4. Germline CDR1 is SNHLY and CDR2 is FYNNEI. CDR3 DNA, as far as it was read: TGTGCCAGCATTCCGGGACAGGGGAATCAGCCC. Its translation is CASIPGQGNQP. The CDR3 reads in full as CASIPGQGNQPQHF.

This clone was found a few times. The CDR3 end falls 3 residues outside the read, so it is completed with the germline J gene. The gene calls are TRBV19 and TRBJ2-3; weak D call: TRBD2 (7 bases). The CDR3 consists of 14 residues. The germline gives CDR1 LNHDA, CDR2 SQIVND (reference sequence). The CDR3 sequence: CASSESGGPWSQYF. CDR3 bases read: TGTGCCAGTAGTGAGTCGGGGGGCCCCTGGTCG.

This clone was observed a handful of times. The DNA ends 3 residues before the CDR3 does, and the rest of the CDR3 is filled in from the germline J gene. Different DNA sequences within this sample yield the same CDR3. The V and J genes are TRBV18 and TRBJ2-1; 13 bases align to TRBD2. The CDR3 length is 18 residues. Germline V gives CDR1 KGHSH, CDR2 LQKENI. V gave up 1 base and J gave up 6 bases; unmatched junction bases: 9. The CDR3 DNA, read in part, is TGTGCCAGCTCACCACGACTAGCGGGGGGTGATTCTCCCAATGAG. It specifies CASSPRLAGGDSPNE. The CDR3, in full, reads CASSPRLAGGDSPNEQFF.

The table lists this clone with a few counts. The observed sequence ends 3 residues before the CDR3 terminus, with the missing tail filled in from the germline J gene. The V gene is TRBV2, the J gene TRBJ2-1; 7 bases fit TRBD1. Germline V gives CDR1 SNHLY, CDR2 FYNNEI. Trimming removed 5 bases from V and 7 bases from J; junction bases left unmatched: 2. The CDR3 covers 12 residues. The part of the CDR3 DNA that was read is TGTGCCAGCAGTTTACAGGGGAATGAG. Its translation is CASSLQGNE. The whole CDR3 sequence is CASSLQGNEQFF. Complete variable domain (other parts from reference TRBV2 and TRBJ2-1): EPEVTQTPSHQVTQMGQEVILRCVPISNHLYFYWYRQILGQKVEFLVSFYNNEISEKSEIFDDQFSVERPDGSNFTLKIRSTKLEDSAMYFCASSLQGNEQFFGPGTRLTVL.

Comments on this clone: Read sequence stops 3 residues before the CDR3 end, and the germline J gene provides the missing end. The J gene is TRBJ2-4, the V gene TRBV5-1; D is ambiguous. Germline V CDR1 and CDR2: SGHRS, YFSETQ. Between the trimmed V and J ends, which lost 0 bases and 0 bases, there was a span of 4 bases. CDR3 length: 14 amino acids. CDR3: CASSLELAKNIQYF. CDR3 DNA, as far as it was read: TGCGCCAGCAGCTTGGAACTAGCCAAAAACATT.

On this clone itself: From the germline J gene comes the end of the CDR3, since the read stops 3 residues before it. The chain joins TRBV5-1 to TRBJ2-1; 8 bases agree with TRBD1. The V gene end was trimmed by 3 bases and the J gene end by 4 bases; junction bases not matched to a gene: 6. Germline lookup yields CDR1 SGHRS and CDR2 YFSETQ. The CDR3 runs to 15 residues. The CDR3 protein is CASSSGQGTYNEQFF. The DNA read from the CDR3 is TGCGCCAGCAGCTCCGGACAGGGCACTTACAATGAG.

This clone was seen a few times. Read sequence stops 3 residues before the CDR3 end, and the germline J gene provides the missing end. V gene TRBV19 combines with J gene TRBJ1-2, with unresolved D. The germline V and J ends were trimmed by 4 bases and 1 base, with 7 bases remaining between them. The CDR3 has 13 amino acids. Germline CDR1 is LNHDA and CDR2 is SQIVND (reference sequence). CDR3 in amino acids: CASSTTNNYGYTF. The DNA read from the CDR3 is TGTGCCAGTAGTACCACAAATAACTATGGC. Looking up the rest from reference TRBV19 and TRBJ1-2 gives the full variable domain: DGGITQSPKYLFRKEGQNVTLSCEQNLNHDAMYWYRQDPGQGLRLIYYSQIVNDFQKGDIAEGYSVSREKKESFPLTVTSAQKNPTAFYLCASSTTNNYGYTFGSGTRLTVV.

In the case of this clone: The read ends 3 residues shy of where the CDR3 ends; the end is completed using the germline J gene. The chain employs TRBV18 and TRBJ2-2; no reliable D call. This CDR3 comprises 14 residues. Germline CDR1 is KGHSH and CDR2 is LQKENI. The germline V and J ends were trimmed by 5 bases and 4 bases, with 11 bases remaining between them. The CDR3 protein is CASSETPSTGELFF. CDR3 DNA (partial): TGTGCCAGCTCAGAAACGCCCAGCACCGGGGAG.

This clone has just a few counts. The missing CDR3 end, 3 residues past where the read stops, is filled in from the germline J gene. This chain joins TRBV18 and TRBJ2-1; TRBD1 aligns across 8 bases. Per the germline V gene, CDR1 is KGHSH and CDR2 is LQKENI. V dropped 2 bases and J dropped 2; count of bases not matched to a gene: 5. The CDR3 covers 16 residues. CDR3 sequence reads: CASSPGTGGTYNEQFF. The covered CDR3 bases are TGTGCCAGCTCACCAGGGACAGGCGGAACCTACAATGAG.

As concerns this clone: The CDR3 goes on 3 residues after the read ends, and that part is filled in from the germline J gene. V and J are TRBV29-1 and TRBJ2-5; 11 nucleotides match TRBD1. Trimming took 6 bases from V and 4 from J; bases not matched to a gene: 7. The CDR3 has 14 residues. Germline lookup yields CDR1 SQVTM and CDR2 ANQGSEA. The CDR3 reads CSVASGTGGETQYF. CDR3 bases read: TGCAGCGTGGCGTCCGGGACAGGGGGAGAGACC. The full variable domain, in which reference TRBV29-1 and TRBJ2-5 provide the parts outside the CDR3, is SAVISQKPSRDICQRGTSLTIQCQVDSQVTMMFWYRQQPGQSLTLIATANQGSEATYESGFVIDKFPISRPNLTFSTLTVSNMSPEDSSIYLCSVASGTGGETQYFGPGTRLLVL.

Many counts were recorded for this clone. Sequencing ends 3 residues short of the CDR3 end; the germline J gene provides the rest. V gene TRBV30 combines with J gene TRBJ1-1; 7 bases map to TRBD1. The V and J ends lost 2 bases and 5 bases, in that order; junction bases with no gene match: 5. The V gene's germline CDR1 is GTSNPN and CDR2 SVGIG (reference sequence). The CDR3 consists of 13 residues. The CDR3 region is CAWSIDRETEAFF. CDR3 bases read: TGTGCCTGGAGTATCGACAGGGAGACTGAA.

There are a few counts of this clone. The CDR3 extends 3 residues past the end of the read, so its final part is completed from the germline J gene. The genes are TRBV18 and TRBJ1-4, with 10 bases matching TRBD1. V shed 3 bases and J 6 bases; nucleotides not matched to a gene: 1. This CDR3 has 14 residues. Germline V gene data show CDR1 as KGHSH and CDR2 as LQKENI. The CDR3 is CASSPGQGDEKLFF. The CDR3 bases that were read are TGTGCCAGCTCACCCGGACAGGGGGATGAAAAA. Full variable domain (missing parts from reference TRBV18 and TRBJ1-4): NAGVMQNPRHLVRRRGQEARLRCSPMKGHSHVYWYRQLPEEGLKFMVYLQKENIIDESGMPKERFSAEFPKEGPSILRIQQVVRGDSAAYFCASSPGQGDEKLFFGSGTQLSVL.

This clone ranks as large. The read comes to an end 3 residues before the CDR3 does, leaving the germline J gene to fill in the end. This chain uses TRBV20-1 with TRBJ1-5; D gene ambiguous. Germline V gives CDR1 DFQATT, CDR2 SNEGSKA (reference sequence). Deletions cut 3 bases from V and 1 base from J, with 13 bases between. The CDR3 is 15 residues long. The DNA read from the CDR3 is TGCAGTGCTAGTAAGGTTGTGGGCAGCAATCAGCCC. It translates to CSASKVVGSNQP. The full CDR3 sequence reads CSASKVVGSNQPQHF.

Concerning this clone itself: Sequencing ends 3 residues short of the CDR3 end; the germline J gene provides the rest. The rearrangement joins TRBV2 to TRBJ1-3; no definite D call. CDR3 length: 12 residues. Germline V gives CDR1 SNHLY, CDR2 FYNNEI. Trimming stripped 8 bases from V and 4 bases from J, with 9 bases between. Here the CDR3 reads CASEGRGNTIYF. CDR3 DNA (partial): TGTGCCAGCGAGGGCCGCGGAAACACC.

On this clone: Sequencing ends 3 residues short of the CDR3 end; the germline J gene provides the rest. The chain is built from TRBV16 and TRBJ2-5, with D perhaps TRBD1 (6 bases). Per the germline V gene, CDR1 is KGHSY and CDR2 is FQNENV. Trimming pared 3 bases from V and 5 bases from J, leaving 19 bases between. The CDR3 loop spans 16 amino acids. CDR3 DNA (partial): TGTGCCAGCAGCCAGACAGGTGCCCCAGCGAGGGAGACC. This sequence encodes CASSQTGAPARET. The full CDR3 sequence reads CASSQTGAPARETQYF.

Concerning this clone: Coverage ceases 3 residues before the CDR3 finishes, and the germline J gene fills in the end. The V call is TRBV18, the J call TRBJ1-6; tentative D call: TRBD1 (6 bases). CDR3 size: 15 residues. Germline V gene lookup returns CDR1 KGHSH and CDR2 LQKENI. Trimming cost V 1 base and J 6 bases, with 10 bases left between them. The part of the CDR3 DNA that was read is TGTGCCAGCTCACCACAGCAGGACAGTAATTCACCC. Residues: CASSPQQDSNSP. The full-length CDR3 reads as CASSPQQDSNSPLHF.

As concerns this clone: Read sequence stops 3 residues before the CDR3 end, and the germline J gene provides the missing end. The chain combines TRBV7-2 with TRBJ2-7; D uncertain. The length of the CDR3 is 12 residues. V was pared by 5 bases and J by 6 bases, with 11 bases between. CDR1 is SGHTA and CDR2 is FQGNSA in the germline V gene. CDR3: CASSPNRVEQYF. The covered CDR3 bases are TGTGCCAGCAGCCCAAATAGGGTCGAG. Using reference TRBV7-2 and TRBJ2-7 for the parts outside the CDR3, the full variable domain is GAGVSQSPSNKVTEKGKDVELRCDPISGHTALYWYRQSLGQGLEFLIYFQGNSAPDKSGLPSDRFSAERTGGSVSTLTIQRTQQEDSAVYLCASSPNRVEQYFGPGTRLTVT.

This clone turned up a few times. The read halts 3 residues ahead of the CDR3 end, with the missing end drawn from the germline J gene. The V call is TRBV7-3, the J call TRBJ2-6; no clear D. Trimming removed 2 bases at V and 2 bases at J, with 7 bases between. Germline CDR1 and CDR2: SGHTA and FQGTGA. This CDR3 contains 15 residues. The part of the CDR3 DNA that was read is TGTGCCAGCAGCTTATCAGGTCCTGGGGCCAACGTC. Its translation: CASSLSGPGANV. The CDR3, in full, reads CASSLSGPGANVLTF.

This clone is medium-sized in the sample. The CDR3 end is not reached by the read, which stops 3 residues before it; the germline J gene fills it in. V is TRBV7-2 and J is TRBJ2-3, with D perhaps matching TRBD2 (6 bases). The CDR3 loop spans 15 amino acids. Germline CDR1 reads SGHTA; CDR2 reads FQGNSA. V dropped 6 bases and J dropped 1 base, with 14 bases sitting between them. The sequenced CDR3 bases are TGTGCCAGCAGTATAGACTCGGGGGGCACAGATACG. The encoded protein is CASSIDSGGTDT. In full, the CDR3 reads CASSIDSGGTDTQYF.

A remark on this clone: The read is 3 residues too short to cover the CDR3 end, so that end is filled in from the germline J gene. The V and J genes are TRBV7-3 and TRBJ2-2; perhaps TRBD1 as D (7 bases). V was clipped by 2 bases and J by 2 bases, with 12 bases between them. Germline loops: CDR1 SGHTA, CDR2 FQGTGA. The CDR3 runs 16 residues. The sequenced part of the CDR3 DNA is TGTGCCAGCAGCTTAGAGGAGGGGGCCAACACCGGGGAG. It is translated as CASSLEEGANTGE. The CDR3 reads in full as CASSLEEGANTGELFF. Full variable domain (outside the CDR3, taken from reference TRBV7-3 and TRBJ2-2): GAGVSQTPSNKVTEKGKYVELRCDPISGHTALYWYRQSLGQGPEFLIYFQGTGAADDSGLPNDRFFAVRPEGSVSTLKIQRTERGDSAVYLCASSLEEGANTGELFFGEGSRLTVL.

This clone is deemed medium-sized. From the germline J gene comes the end of the CDR3, since the read stops 3 residues before it. V gene TRBV7-6 combines with J gene TRBJ2-7; D is ambiguous. The V end was cut by 1 base, the J end by 6 bases, with 13 bases between. Germline V gene lookup returns CDR1 SGHVS and CDR2 FNYEAQ. The CDR3 length is 14 residues. Incomplete CDR3 DNA: TGTGCCAGCAGCTTAGAACCTTCTATTCCCGAG. This encodes CASSLEPSIPE. The full CDR3 protein is CASSLEPSIPEQYF.

The table lists this clone with many counts. Coverage ceases 3 residues before the CDR3 finishes, and the germline J gene fills in the end. The V and J genes are TRBV6-1 and TRBJ1-5; D is perhaps TRBD1 (5 bases). The V gene's germline CDR1 is MNHNS and CDR2 SASEGT. V was cut by 0 bases and J by 6 bases, with 15 bases left in between. This CDR3 has 16 amino acids. Partial CDR3 DNA: TGTGCCAGCAGTGAAGCGCGGGGGGGATTGGGTCAGCCC. Translated, it gives CASSEARGGLGQP. The whole CDR3 is CASSEARGGLGQPQHF.

This clone has more than one count but fewer than ten. The CDR3 extends 3 residues past the end of the read, so its final part is completed from the germline J gene. The chain carries TRBV19 and TRBJ2-7; possibly TRBD1 for D (5 bases). The CDR3 sequence is 13 residues long. Germline-derived CDR1 and CDR2 are LNHDA and SQIVND (reference sequence). Between the trimmed V and J ends, which lost 5 bases and 4 bases, there was a span of 12 bases. CDR3 sequence reads: CASSSGLGYEQYF. Partial CDR3 DNA: TGTGCCAGTAGTTCAGGGCTGGGGTACGAG.